Listed here are 8 T cell receptor beta chains from one sample, sequenced in a study of regulatory T cells in long-lasting Graves disease. Sequencing libraries for TCR beta were prepared with iRepertoire HTBI primers and Arm-PCR of CDR3 regions. TCRdb re-called the multiplex PCR reads through MiXCR, storing one row per CDR3 protein. The sample gives 540,000 or so distinct CDR3 sequences, roughly 14% of which show up once; roughly 9.7% is in the top ten. The sample's time point: newly diagnosed GD, antithyroid drugs for less than 3 months. Making the TCR library involved RNA that had been extracted from PBMCs. The same data also contributed to another study, on T cells in Graves' hyperthyroidism and ophthalmopathy.

Sample: peripheral blood mononuclear cells (PBMCs), taken at new diagnosis, from a patient treated with antithyroid drugs. These receptors were obtained from a man aged 25 to 40 with Graves disease.

This clonotype showed up just a few times. The genes are TRBV19 and TRBJ2-7; D possibly corresponds to TRBD1 (5 bases). CDR3 length: 16 amino acids. Per germline, CDR1 LNHDA and CDR2 SQIVND (reference sequence). Trimming removed 4 bases at V and 2 bases at J, with 18 bases between. The CDR3: CASSKAYFDSPYEQYF. The CDR3 DNA sequence: TGTGCCAGTAGTAAGGCTTACTTCGACAGCCCCTACGAGCAGTACTTC.

This clonotype has only a few counts. The rearrangement joins TRBV30 to TRBJ2-7; TRBD1 agrees at 7 bases. J gave up 3 bases and V 2 bases, and 4 bases lay outside the gene matches. The CDR3 runs 13 residues. Germline CDR1 and CDR2: GTSNPN and SVGIG (reference sequence). The CDR3 loop reads CAWSRQGNYEQYF. CDR3 DNA: TGTGCCTGGAGTCGACAGGGAAACTACGAGCAGTACTTC.

This clonotype was detected a few times. The chain recombines TRBV9 with TRBJ1-4; unclear D gene. This CDR3 is built from 13 residues. The V gene lost 4 bases and the J gene lost 6 bases, with 10 bases spanning the gap. Germline lookup yields CDR1 SGDLS and CDR2 YYNGEE. The CDR3 DNA is TGTGCCAGCAGCTCTGCGTCAGATGAAAAACTGTTTTTT. Amino acids: CASSSASDEKLFF.

The sample holds many counts of this clonotype. Here the CDR3 reads CASSYGSPNEQFF. CDR3 in DNA: TGTGCCAGCAGTTACGGCAGCCCGAATGAGCAGTTCTTC. The chain uses TRBV6-2 or TRBV6-3 and TRBJ2-1; the D is unclear. The V gene lost 2 bases and the J gene lost 7 bases, with 9 bases spanning the gap. The germline gives CDR1 MNHEY, CDR2 SVGEGT. This CDR3 region has 13 residues.

This clonotype was seen only a few times. V usage is TRBV27 and J usage is TRBJ2-1; TRBD1 is a possible D gene (5 bases). This CDR3 region has 16 residues. Germline V CDR1 and CDR2: MNHEY, SMNVEV (reference sequence). Trimming pared 1 base from V and 3 bases from J, leaving 13 bases between. The CDR3 DNA reads TGTGCCAGCAGTTTATTGAGCAGGGCGAACTACAATGAGCAGTTCTTC. It translates to CASSLLSRANYNEQFF.

This clonotype was picked up a small number of times. The V call is TRBV30, the J call TRBJ2-5; TRBD1 or TRBD2 may be the D gene (5 bases each). Looked up from germline, CDR1 is GTSNPN and CDR2 is SVGIG (reference sequence). Deletions cut 4 bases from V and 4 bases from J, with 16 bases between. The length of the CDR3 is 14 residues. CDR3 sequence: CAWNDEGPGETQYF. In DNA form, the CDR3 reads TGTGCCTGGAACGACGAGGGACCGGGAGAGACCCAGTACTTC.

This chain links TRBV6-1 with TRBJ2-1, with D tentatively TRBD1 (5 bases). CDR3 length: 11 amino acids. Germline loops: CDR1 MNHNS, CDR2 SASEGT. V lost 6 bases and J 10 bases, leaving 10 bases between the germline ends. The DNA of the CDR3 is TGTGCCAGCAGAGGACAAGGCGAGCAGTTCTTC. Residues: CASRGQGEQFF.

This clonotype has only one observation. A much more abundant neighbour one base away suggests this may be a read error. The rearrangement links TRBV3-1 to TRBJ1-1; 8 positions match TRBD1. This CDR3 has 15 residues. From germline, CDR1 is LGHDT and CDR2 YNNKEL (reference sequence). In nucleotides, the CDR3 is TGTGCCAGCAGCCAACCCTCGAGGCAGGGGGCGAAAGCTGTCTTT. Its protein product is CASSQPSRQGAKAVF.